This T cell receptor beta chain was sequenced for a study of cytomegalovirus exposure and HLA in healthy donors. Study-level results: Whilst most TCR sequences proved rare, a subset of public TCRs occurred across many donors. Roughly even sequencing depth across donors was the assumption behind the presence/absence analyses. The study dropped some indistinguishable V segments, TRBV6-2 and TRBV6-3 among them.

The primer mix had 60 Vbeta and 13 Jbeta primers. TCRdb keeps only in-frame clones here, not all; method: immunoSEQ multiplex PCR. The repertoire holds 110,000 to 150,000 clones, with roughly 71% as singletons. Turning to this clone: Its antigen is as yet unknown.

The CDR3 length is 18 residues. Trimming removed 8 bases from V and 0 bases from J; junction bases left unmatched: 15. The sample consisted of PBMCs. The sequence came from a man aged 30-40 years in good health and CMV-seronegative. This chain joins TRBV23-1 and TRBJ1-4; the match to TRBD1 covers 7 bases. TRBV23-1 is an open reading frame whose function is uncertain. Here the CDR3 reads CASPPPGQRNPTNEKLFF. For the CDR3, the DNA is TGCGCCAGCCCTCCACCGGGACAGCGAAATCCAACTAATGAAAAACTGTTTTTT.